These 32 T cell receptor beta chains came from one sample sequenced in a study of blood T cell repertoires in COVID-19. Some clones are missing from TCRdb's copy, which holds only in-frame ones; the method was immunoSEQ multiplex PCR. The table has approximately 230,000 clones, 88% seen once. Sequenced: peripheral blood. The receptors shown here come from a man older than 75 with acute or convalescent COVID-19.

The V call is TRBV19, the J call TRBJ2-7, with 10 bases lining up with TRBD1. CDR1 and CDR2 (germline): LNHDA, SQIVND (reference sequence). V lost 3 bases, J lost 6 bases, and 8 bases stayed unmatched. The CDR3 length is 15 residues. CDR3 residues: CASSIWTGGSPEQYF. DNA of the CDR3: TGTGCCAGTAGTATCTGGACAGGGGGATCCCCCGAGCAGTACTTC.

This rearrangement joins TRBV4-3 to TRBJ2-5; no definite D call. Per germline, CDR1 LGHNA and CDR2 YSLEER. The V end was cut by 0 bases, the J end by 5 bases, with 16 bases between. The CDR3 covers 16 residues. The CDR3 sequence: CASSQESHDDGETQYF. The CDR3 DNA sequence: TGCGCCAGCAGCCAAGAAAGTCACGACGACGGGGAGACCCAGTACTTC.

This chain links TRBV7-9 with TRBJ2-7; 7 bases agree with TRBD1. With 5 bases clipped from V and 0 bases from J, the junction kept 4 bases outside the gene matches. This CDR3 has 14 amino acids. Germline V gives CDR1 SEHNR, CDR2 FQNEAQ (reference sequence). The CDR3 bases are TGTGCCAGCAGCCCAGGGGGTCGCTCCTACGAGCAGTACTTC. Protein product: CASSPGGRSYEQYF.

V and J are TRBV28 and TRBJ1-5; 12 bases are shared with TRBD1. The CDR3 covers 15 residues. CDR1 is MDHEN, CDR2 SYDVKM, per germline. Trimming at V came to 3 bases and at J to 7 bases, leaving 4 bases not matched to a gene. DNA of the CDR3: TGTGCCAGCAGTTTGGGACAGGGGGCGAGCCAGCCCCAGCATTTT. Amino acid sequence: CASSLGQGASQPQHF.

The chain combines TRBV6-5 with TRBJ2-1; 8 nucleotides align to TRBD2. The V gene end was trimmed by 8 bases and the J gene end by 4 bases; junction bases not matched to a gene: 7. The length of the CDR3 is 14 residues. Germline-derived CDR1 and CDR2 are MNHEY and SVGAGI. The DNA for the CDR3 is TGTGCCAGCGTTAACGGGGGGGGATACAATGAGCAGTTCTTC. This encodes CASVNGGGYNEQFF.

A single count supports this clone. The V call is TRBV12-3 or TRBV12-4, the J call TRBJ1-2; 7 bases are shared with TRBD1. The CDR3 length is 13 residues. With 5 bases clipped from V and 7 bases from J, the junction kept 7 bases outside the gene matches. CDR3 sequence: CASSGTATLGYTF. In DNA, the CDR3 is TGTGCCAGCAGTGGGACAGCAACTCTTGGCTACACCTTC.

The chain combines TRBV11-3 with TRBJ1-1; D call uncertain. Trimming left V 5 bases short and J 0 bases short, with 7 bases between. Germline V CDR1 and CDR2: SGHNT, YENEEA. CDR3 length: 13 amino acids. CDR3 region: CASSRSMNTEAFF. The CDR3, as DNA: TGTGCCAGCAGCCGAAGCATGAACACTGAAGCTTTCTTT.

This clone came up once. This chain connects TRBV2 to TRBJ2-1; D is perhaps TRBD1 (5 bases). Per germline, CDR1 SNHLY and CDR2 FYNNEI. The germline V and J ends were trimmed by 9 bases and 4 bases, with 13 bases remaining between them. CDR3 size: 13 residues. CDR3 sequence (DNA): TGTGCCAGTGAGTGGGGCAGATACAATGAGCAGTTCTTC. It codes for CASEWGRYNEQFF.

The rearrangement joins TRBV28 to TRBJ1-2; a possible D gene is TRBD1 (5 bases). Germline lookup yields CDR1 MDHEN and CDR2 SYDVKM. The ends were cut back, 4 bases at V and 7 bases at J, with 10 bases in the middle. The CDR3 length is 12 residues. The CDR3 DNA reads as TGTGCCAGCAGTTCCACAGGTTCTGGCTACACCTTC. It specifies CASSSTGSGYTF.

This chain joins TRBV19 and TRBJ1-1; 8 bases are a match to TRBD1. The V segment lost 5 bases and the J segment 1 base; nucleotides outside the gene matches: 3. This CDR3 has 14 residues. The V gene's germline CDR1 is LNHDA and CDR2 SQIVND (reference sequence). CDR3 bases: TGTGCCAGTAGTGCGGACAGGGAGAACACTGAAGCTTTCTTT. Its protein is CASSADRENTEAFF.

This clone was counted once. This chain uses TRBV7-9 with TRBJ2-6; TRBD2 matches 7 bases. With 2 bases clipped from V and 1 base from J, the junction kept 11 bases outside the gene matches. Germline V lookup: CDR1 SEHNR, CDR2 FQNEAQ (reference sequence). The CDR3 covers 19 residues. The CDR3 sequence: CASSLRREYPRSGANVLTF. For the CDR3, the DNA is TGTGCCAGCAGCTTAAGGCGGGAGTACCCGAGATCTGGGGCCAACGTCCTGACTTTC.

A single count supports this clone. This chain connects TRBV18 to TRBJ1-4, with 9 bases fitting TRBD1. There are 15 residues in the CDR3. The V gene end was trimmed by 1 base and the J gene end by 6 bases; junction bases not matched to a gene: 3. Looked up from germline, CDR1 is KGHSH and CDR2 is LQKENI. In DNA, the CDR3 is TGTGCCAGCTCACCACTAGACAGGGGGGATGAAAAACTGTTTTTT. It translates to CASSPLDRGDEKLFF.

The V call is TRBV18, the J call TRBJ1-2, with D maybe TRBD1 (5 bases). This CDR3 region has 14 residues. V was clipped by 3 bases and J by 6 bases, with 14 bases between them. Germline values: CDR1 KGHSH, CDR2 LQKENI. The CDR3 sequence is CASSPRGELNGYTF. The CDR3 DNA reads as TGTGCCAGCTCACCCCGGGGGGAGCTCAATGGCTACACCTTC. Full variable domain (missing parts from reference TRBV18 and TRBJ1-2): NAGVMQNPRHLVRRRGQEARLRCSPMKGHSHVYWYRQLPEEGLKFMVYLQKENIIDESGMPKERFSAEFPKEGPSILRIQQVVRGDSAAYFCASSPRGELNGYTFGSGTRLTVV.

Comments on this clone: At one end the junction does not follow the germline gene, possibly because of a read error. DNA of the CDR3: TGTGCCAGCTGCTTAAGGACTAGCGGGAGTGGGGAGCAGTTCTTC. Its translation is CASCLRTSGSGEQFF. The chain has TRBV7-9 and TRBJ2-1, with 13 bases aligning to TRBD2. This CDR3 is 15 amino acids long. CDR1 and CDR2 from the germline V gene are SEHNR and FQNEAQ (reference sequence).

J is TRBJ2-3 and V is TRBV5-6, with a tentative D call TRBD1 (6 bases). Germline V gene lookup returns CDR1 SGHDT and CDR2 YYEEEE. CDR3 length: 16 residues. Trimming cost V 1 base and J 3 bases, with 15 bases left between them. The CDR3: CASSLYVQGGTDTQYF. The CDR3 DNA sequence: TGTGCCAGCAGCTTGTATGTACAGGGTGGGACAGATACGCAGTATTTT.

This sequence joins TRBV11-2 and TRBJ2-2, with unresolved D. V lost 5 bases and J 2 bases, leaving 6 bases between the germline ends. The CDR3 is made up of 13 amino acids. From germline, CDR1 is SGHAT and CDR2 FQNNGV. CDR3 sequence: CASSLLNTGELFF. For the CDR3, the DNA is TGTGCCAGCAGCCTATTAAACACCGGGGAGCTGTTTTTT. The full variable domain, completed using reference TRBV11-2 and TRBJ2-2, is EAGVAQSPRYKIIEKRQSVAFWCNPISGHATLYWYQQILGQGPKLLIQFQNNGVVDDSQLPKDRFSAERLKGVDSTLKIQPAKLEDSAVYLCASSLLNTGELFFGEGSRLTVL.

The chain is built from TRBV4-1 and TRBJ2-3; 9 positions agree with TRBD2. The germline V gene has CDR1 MGHRA and CDR2 YSYEKL. With V trimmed by 0 bases and J by 4 bases, 8 bases remained unmatched. The CDR3 length is 17 residues. CDR3 sequence: CASSQDLAGGRADTQYF. Here the CDR3 DNA reads TGCGCCAGCAGCCAAGATTTGGCGGGGGGGCGCGCAGATACGCAGTATTTT.

This chain uses TRBV6-5 with TRBJ1-6; D not certain. The CDR3 totals 14 residues. Germline-derived CDR1 and CDR2 are MNHEY and SVGAGI. Trimming stripped 6 bases from V and 6 bases from J, with 12 bases between. This CDR3 is CASSRPVLNSPLHF. CDR3 nucleotide sequence: TGTGCCAGCAGCCGCCCGGTCCTTAATTCACCCCTCCACTTT.

The rearrangement uses TRBV19 and TRBJ2-5, with 7 nucleotides matching TRBD1. This CDR3 is built from 13 residues. CDR1 is LNHDA and CDR2 is SQIVND in the germline V gene (reference sequence). J was trimmed by 4 bases and V by 6 bases; bases with no gene match: 5. The CDR3 sequence: CASRRDRGETQYF. In DNA form, the CDR3 reads TGTGCCAGTAGACGGGACAGAGGAGAGACCCAGTACTTC.

This clone was detected once. The chain has TRBV10-2 and TRBJ2-5, with 8 positions matching TRBD2. This CDR3 contains 15 residues. Germline assignment: CDR1 WSHSY and CDR2 SAAADI. The junction had 6 bases not matched to a gene; V was cut back by 0 bases and J by 6 bases. The CDR3 DNA reads as TGCGCCAGCAGTGAGTCAACCAGCGGGAGAAAGACCCAGTACTTC. It specifies CASSESTSGRKTQYF.

This clone has only a few counts. The gene calls are TRBV19 and TRBJ1-3; 8 nucleotides agree with TRBD1. Germline V gene sequence: CDR1 LNHDA, CDR2 SQIVND (reference sequence). The CDR3 is made up of 15 amino acids. J gave up 4 bases and V 5 bases, and 7 bases lay outside the gene matches. CDR3 protein: CASSSTGASGNTIYF. CDR3 nucleotide sequence: TGTGCCAGTAGTTCGACAGGGGCCTCCGGAAACACCATATATTTT.

V and J are TRBV7-2 and TRBJ2-1; the match to TRBD1 covers 8 bases. With 4 bases clipped from V and 7 bases from J, the junction kept 6 bases outside the gene matches. The CDR3 spans 14 residues. In germline, CDR1 is SGHTA, CDR2 FQGNSA. This CDR3 is CASSSGGSRNEQFF. The CDR3 bases are TGTGCCAGCAGCTCAGGGGGCTCTAGGAATGAGCAGTTCTTC. Drawing the rest from reference TRBV7-2 and TRBJ2-1, the complete variable domain is GAGVSQSPSNKVTEKGKDVELRCDPISGHTALYWYRQSLGQGLEFLIYFQGNSAPDKSGLPSDRFSAERTGGSVSTLTIQRTQQEDSAVYLCASSSGGSRNEQFFGPGTRLTVL.

V and J are TRBV18 and TRBJ2-2, with 9 positions matching TRBD2. Per germline, CDR1 KGHSH and CDR2 LQKENI. With V trimmed by 3 bases and J by 5 bases, 10 bases remained unmatched. The CDR3 is made up of 17 amino acids. CDR3 sequence: CASSPRIAGVQTGELFF. DNA of the CDR3: TGTGCCAGCTCACCGCGGATAGCGGGAGTGCAAACCGGGGAGCTGTTTTTT.

V gene TRBV20-1 combines with J gene TRBJ1-2; no clear D gene. CDR3 size: 11 residues. V was clipped by 3 bases and J by 6 bases, with 8 bases between them. Germline V gene lookup returns CDR1 DFQATT and CDR2 SNEGSKA (reference sequence). The CDR3: CSASPGDGYTF. The CDR3 DNA is TGCAGTGCTAGCCCCGGGGATGGCTACACCTTC.

The chain joins TRBV4-3 to TRBJ1-1; D possibly corresponds to TRBD1 (6 bases). Trimming removed 1 base at V and 2 bases at J, with 8 bases between. This CDR3 is 14 amino acids long. Germline values: CDR1 LGHNA, CDR2 YSLEER. Written as DNA, the CDR3 is TGCGCCAGCAGCCAAGGGACAGTTAACACTGAAGCTTTCTTT. It yields the protein CASSQGTVNTEAFF.

The chain combines TRBV3-1 (or the pseudogene TRBV3-2) with TRBJ2-7, with 10 bases matching TRBD1. The CDR3 spans 14 residues. J gave up 0 bases and V 8 bases, and 4 bases lay outside the gene matches. CDR1 LGHDT and CDR2 YNNKEL come from the germline V gene (reference sequence). The CDR3 DNA is TGTGCCAGCGGCGGACAGGGGGGCTCCTACGAGCAGTACTTC. Protein product: CASGGQGGSYEQYF.

The J gene is TRBJ1-4, the V gene TRBV3-1 (or the pseudogene TRBV3-2); 7 positions agree with TRBD1. The CDR3 consists of 16 residues. Germline CDR1 LGHDT, CDR2 YNNKEL (reference sequence). V gave up 4 bases and J gave up 8 bases; unmatched junction bases: 13. The CDR3 nucleotides read TGTGCCAGCAGCCGAGATGAAGGACAGGTAGCCGAAAAACTGTTTTTT. Its translation: CASSRDEGQVAEKLFF.

The chain employs TRBV5-1 and TRBJ1-5; 8 positions match TRBD1. The V gene's germline CDR1 is SGHRS and CDR2 YFSETQ. The CDR3 is 17 residues long. Losses at the gene ends were 4 bases for V and 1 base for J; bases not matched to a gene: 10. The CDR3 DNA sequence: TGCGCCAGCAGCGTAGGACAGGGTGGTTCGAGCAATCAGCCCCAGCATTTT. As protein: CASSVGQGGSSNQPQHF.

The chain is built from TRBV6-6 and TRBJ1-1, with 9 nucleotides matching TRBD1. This CDR3 is built from 14 residues. Germline V gene lookup returns CDR1 MNHNY and CDR2 SVGAGI (reference sequence). The V gene end was trimmed by 6 bases and the J gene end by 4 bases; junction bases not matched to a gene: 6. The CDR3 region has the DNA TGTGCCAGCAGCCAACAGGGGGCTCGCACTGAAGCTTTCTTT. The encoded protein is CASSQQGARTEAFF.

This clone was seen a single time. V and J are TRBV19 and TRBJ2-5; a possible D gene is TRBD2 (5 bases). Trimming took 7 bases from V and 1 from J, leaving 16 bases between them. The CDR3 runs 15 residues. Per germline, CDR1 LNHDA and CDR2 SQIVND (reference sequence). CDR3 in amino acids: CASTPASGAQETQYF. As DNA, the CDR3 is TGTGCCAGTACCCCAGCAAGCGGAGCCCAAGAGACCCAGTACTTC.

The J gene is TRBJ1-6, the V gene TRBV3-1 (or the pseudogene TRBV3-2); unclear D gene. CDR1 is LGHDT and CDR2 is YNNKEL in the germline V gene (reference sequence). V was shortened by 1 base and J by 5 bases, with 21 bases between the two germline ends. The CDR3 has 19 amino acids. The DNA of the CDR3 is TGTGCCAGCAGCCAAGCCAACAGACACCCAACCATTCATAATTCACCCCTCCACTTT. This sequence encodes CASSQANRHPTIHNSPLHF.

The chain is built from TRBV7-2 and TRBJ2-1, with a possible D match to TRBD2 (6 bases). Looked up from germline, CDR1 is SGHTA and CDR2 is FQGNSA. V lost 5 bases and J lost 13, with 15 bases in between. The CDR3 is 12 amino acids. In DNA form, the CDR3 reads TGTGCCAGCAGCCAATCTCTAGCGATTCAGTTCTTC. It specifies CASSQSLAIQFF. Supplemented by reference TRBV7-2 and TRBJ2-1, the full variable domain reads GAGVSQSPSNKVTEKGKDVELRCDPISGHTALYWYRQSLGQGLEFLIYFQGNSAPDKSGLPSDRFSAERTGGSVSTLTIQRTQQEDSAVYLCASSQSLAIQFFGPGTRLTVL.